This section outlines one TCR beta chain sequence together with its context. Its antigen remains unidentified. Germline V gene data show CDR1 as MNHEY and CDR2 as SMNVEV (reference sequence). Trimming pared 6 bases from V and 3 bases from J, leaving 15 bases between. This CDR3 region has 14 residues. This specimen comes from a study of cytomegalovirus exposure and HLA in healthy donors. Whole-study results and caveats: Among immune exposure information, only CMV serostatus was available. Later analysis identified a missense DCLRE1C variant that was linked to TCR beta V- and J-gene trimming.

60 Vbeta and 13 Jbeta primers were used in PCR. TCRdb keeps only in-frame clones here, not all; method: immunoSEQ multiplex PCR. The profile covers about 170,000 clones, with around 76% appearing a single time and 6% to 7.5% taken by the ten largest. Source material: PBMCs. This rearrangement joins TRBV27 to TRBJ2-7, with TRBD2 as a possible D gene (7 bases). The sequence was collected from a man aged 35 to 55 in good health and CMV-seropositive. CDR3 sequence reads: CASRRIGGDYEQYF. In nucleotides, the CDR3 is TGTGCCAGCAGAAGGATAGGGGGGGACTACGAGCAGTACTTC.